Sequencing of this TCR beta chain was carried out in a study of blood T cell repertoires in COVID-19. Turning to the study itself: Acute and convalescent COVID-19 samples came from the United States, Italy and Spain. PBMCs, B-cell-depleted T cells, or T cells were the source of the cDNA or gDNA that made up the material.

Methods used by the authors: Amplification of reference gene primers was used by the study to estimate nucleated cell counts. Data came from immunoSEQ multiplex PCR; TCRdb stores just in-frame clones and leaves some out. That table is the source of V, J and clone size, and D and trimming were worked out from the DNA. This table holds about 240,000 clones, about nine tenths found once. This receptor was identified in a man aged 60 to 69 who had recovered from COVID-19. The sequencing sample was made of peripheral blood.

CDR3 sequence (DNA): TGTGCCAGCAGCACCGGGACATACAATCAGCCCCAGCATTTT. Translating gives CASSTGTYNQPQHF. The chain recombines TRBV3-1 (or the pseudogene TRBV3-2) with TRBJ1-5, with TRBD1 as a possible D gene (6 bases). Trimming cost V 5 bases and J 3 bases, with 11 bases left between them. The CDR3 contains 14 residues. Germline assignment: CDR1 LGHDT and CDR2 YNNKEL (reference sequence).